This T cell receptor (beta chain) emerged from a study of beta chain features in type 1 diabetes. On the study more broadly: Regarding age, gender and cell yields, patients proved similar to healthy donors. Study results and limitations: There were fewer insertions and more deletions at the VDJ junctions of type 1 diabetes patients. Any HLA type influence on TCRB rearrangement was left unresolved here.

Expressed TCRB transcripts got sequenced, as all isolated RNA was reverse transcribed. Assay: immunoSEQ multiplex PCR; the TCRdb copy retains only in-frame clones and omits some. The profile covers under 300,000 clones, with 25% to 30% appearing a single time and approximately 4% taken by the ten largest. A few counts support this clone. What it recognizes is unknown. The CDR3 spans 15 residues. The ends lost 5 bases at V and 5 bases at J; junction bases unmatched: 7. CDR1 and CDR2 from the germline V gene are SGHAT and FQNNGV. Sorted populations all had greater than 95% purity. What was sequenced was central memory CD4+ T cells from blood. The chain combines TRBV11-2 with TRBJ2-3; 10 bases align to TRBD2. The TCR originated in a man between 25 and 39 years old in good health. The CDR3 is CASSPSGRAQDTQYF. CDR3 sequence (DNA): TGTGCCAGCAGCCCGAGCGGGAGGGCCCAAGATACGCAGTATTTT. Using reference TRBV11-2 and TRBJ2-3 for the parts outside the CDR3, the full variable domain is EAGVAQSPRYKIIEKRQSVAFWCNPISGHATLYWYQQILGQGPKLLIQFQNNGVVDDSQLPKDRFSAERLKGVDSTLKIQPAKLEDSAVYLCASSPSGRAQDTQYFGPGTRLTVL.